This TCR beta chain was captured in a study of regulatory T cells in long-lasting Graves disease. TCR beta libraries were built with iRepertoire HTBI primers and Arm-PCR of CDR3 regions. Per the study methods: Overall, samples carried 62 TRBV and approximately 14 TRBJ segments. Via MiXCR, TCRdb re-called the multiplex PCR reads, giving one row per CDR3 protein. The V and J calls here are based on TCRdb, not the publication. The sample has 400,000 to 500,000 distinct CDR3 sequences, about 15% seen once. Sample time point: newly diagnosed GD, antithyroid drugs for less than 3 months. With RNA extracted from PBMCs as input, the TCR library was made. The V gene's germline CDR1 is SEHNR and CDR2 FQNEAQ (reference sequence). Trimming at V came to 0 bases and at J to 3 bases, leaving 1 base not matched to a gene. This CDR3 has 14 amino acids. Separately, the same data were catalogued under a study of T cells in Graves' hyperthyroidism and ophthalmopathy. This second study notes: Model predictions of ophthalmopathy came a median approximately seven months before onset.

This material consisted of peripheral blood mononuclear cells (PBMCs), taken at new diagnosis, from a patient treated with antithyroid drugs. The chain joins TRBV7-9 to TRBJ2-7; TRBD2 aligns across 8 bases. The sequence came from a woman aged 40 to 50 with Graves disease. CDR3 protein: CASSLAGLDYEQYF. CDR3 DNA: TGTGCCAGCAGCTTAGCGGGACTAGACTACGAGCAGTACTTC.